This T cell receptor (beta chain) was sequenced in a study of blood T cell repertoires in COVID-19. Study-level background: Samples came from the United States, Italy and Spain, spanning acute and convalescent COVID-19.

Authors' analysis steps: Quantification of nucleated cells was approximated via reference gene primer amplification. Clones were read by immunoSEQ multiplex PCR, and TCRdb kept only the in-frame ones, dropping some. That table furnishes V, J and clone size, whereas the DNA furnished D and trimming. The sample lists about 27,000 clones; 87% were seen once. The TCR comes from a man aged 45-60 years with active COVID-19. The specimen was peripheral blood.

CDR3 bases: TGTGCCAGTTGGGCCAGACCGACCTACGAGCAGTACTTC. As protein: CASWARPTYEQYF. The gene calls are TRBV6-5 and TRBJ2-7; D unclear. The V and J ends lost 9 bases and 2 bases respectively, with 14 bases between them. CDR1 is MNHEY, CDR2 SVGAGI, per germline. This CDR3 comprises 13 residues.